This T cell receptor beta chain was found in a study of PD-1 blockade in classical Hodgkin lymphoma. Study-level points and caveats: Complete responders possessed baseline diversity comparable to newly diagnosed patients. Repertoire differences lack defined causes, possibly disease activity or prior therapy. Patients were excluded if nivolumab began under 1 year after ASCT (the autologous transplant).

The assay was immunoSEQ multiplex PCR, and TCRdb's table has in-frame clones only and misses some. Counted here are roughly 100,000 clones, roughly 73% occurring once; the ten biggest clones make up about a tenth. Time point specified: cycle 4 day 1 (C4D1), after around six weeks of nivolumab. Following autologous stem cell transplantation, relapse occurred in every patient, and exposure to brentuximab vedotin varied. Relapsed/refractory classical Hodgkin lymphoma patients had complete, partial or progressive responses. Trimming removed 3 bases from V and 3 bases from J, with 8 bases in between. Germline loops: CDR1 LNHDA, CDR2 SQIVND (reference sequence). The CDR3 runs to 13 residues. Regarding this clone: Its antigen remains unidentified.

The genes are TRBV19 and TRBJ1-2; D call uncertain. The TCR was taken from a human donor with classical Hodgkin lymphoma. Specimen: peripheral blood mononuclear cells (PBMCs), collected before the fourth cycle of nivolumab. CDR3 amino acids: CASSIRTDYGYTF. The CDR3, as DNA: TGTGCCAGTAGTATTCGGACGGACTATGGCTACACCTTC.